A single sample is the source of the 27 T cell receptor beta chains below, sequenced in a study of cytomegalovirus exposure and HLA in healthy donors (dated by TCRdb to about 2017). To prepare the library, the immunoSEQ multiplex PCR assay was applied. For the multiplex PCR, a mixture combining 60 forward primers for TCR Vbeta segments and 13 reverse primers for TCR Jbeta segments was used. Not all clones reach the TCRdb copy of this immuneACCESS table, which keeps in-frame sequences only. Checked studies attribute under half of the gap to unresolved V genes and leave the rest unexplained. Across this sample there are roughly 190,000 clones, with 79% seen only once. The top ten clones comprise around 1.6% of the sample. Sequencing was carried out using PBMCs. The receptors derive from a girl between 10 and 17 years old in good health and CMV-seropositive.

The chain recombines TRBV6-4 with TRBJ2-1, with D maybe TRBD2 (5 bases). V was cut by 3 bases and J by 5 bases, with 14 bases left in between. The CDR3 spans 15 residues. The germline CDR1 and CDR2 sequences are MRHNA and SNTAGT. Here the CDR3 DNA reads TGTGCCAGCAGTGAGCAGGCGGGCCAGAACAATGAGCAGTTCTTC. Protein: CASSEQAGQNNEQFF.

As concerns this clone: The junction and the germline gene differ at one end; a read error may be behind it. The CDR3 DNA reads TGTGCCGGCAGTAAAACAGGGCCGACCTACGAGCAGTACTTC. Amino acids: CAGSKTGPTYEQYF. V gene TRBV2 combines with J gene TRBJ2-7, with D possibly being TRBD1 (6 bases). Germline loops: CDR1 SNHLY, CDR2 FYNNEI. The CDR3 consists of 14 residues.

The gene calls are TRBV6-4 and TRBJ1-6; D not resolved. Trimming stripped 0 bases from V and 6 bases from J, with 12 bases between. Germline CDR1 and CDR2: MRHNA and SNTAGT. This CDR3 spans 16 amino acids. The CDR3 loop reads CASSDSRPEGNSPLHF. CDR3 sequence (DNA): TGTGCCAGCAGTGACTCGAGGCCTGAAGGTAATTCACCCCTCCACTTT.

The rearrangement uses TRBV14 and TRBJ1-3, with TRBD1 matching over 7 bases. CDR3 length: 16 residues. V trimming: 4 bases; J trimming: 2 bases; junction bases outside the gene matches: 8. Germline loops: CDR1 SGHDN, CDR2 FVKESK. The CDR3 sequence: CASSRRPTGTGNTIYF. As DNA, the CDR3 is TGTGCCAGCAGCCGGCGCCCGACAGGGACTGGAAACACCATATATTTT.

A single count supports this clone. The J gene is TRBJ2-7, the V gene TRBV27; D is unclear. The CDR3 covers 13 residues. Between the trimmed V and J ends, which lost 3 bases and 4 bases, there was a span of 10 bases. Germline V lookup: CDR1 MNHEY, CDR2 SMNVEV (reference sequence). The CDR3 DNA sequence: TGTGCCAGCAGTTTCGCAGCAGGATACGAGCAGTACTTC. It is translated as CASSFAAGYEQYF.

This chain links TRBV18 with TRBJ2-7; 10 bases are shared with TRBD2. The CDR3 loop spans 16 amino acids. Germline assignment: CDR1 KGHSH and CDR2 LQKENI. V lost 0 bases, J lost 0 bases, and 2 bases stayed unmatched. CDR3 sequence reads: CASSPPASGGSYEQYF. In DNA, the CDR3 is TGTGCCAGCTCACCACCGGCTAGCGGGGGCTCCTACGAGCAGTACTTC.

The chain links TRBV18 to TRBJ1-2; 7 bases align to TRBD1. Unmatched junction bases numbered 5, after V lost 2 bases and J lost 2 bases. Germline-derived CDR1 and CDR2 are KGHSH and LQKENI. The CDR3 covers 15 residues. The CDR3 spells CASSPDRVGNYGYTF. CDR3 in DNA: TGTGCCAGCTCACCAGACAGGGTTGGCAACTATGGCTACACCTTC. Combining the CDR3 with reference TRBV18 and TRBJ1-2 gives the whole variable domain NAGVMQNPRHLVRRRGQEARLRCSPMKGHSHVYWYRQLPEEGLKFMVYLQKENIIDESGMPKERFSAEFPKEGPSILRIQQVVRGDSAAYFCASSPDRVGNYGYTFGSGTRLTVV.

This sequence joins TRBV19 and TRBJ2-1; TRBD2 might be the D (5 bases). Germline CDR1 LNHDA, CDR2 SQIVND (reference sequence). The V and J ends lost 11 bases and 7 bases respectively, with 15 bases between them. The CDR3 is 12 residues long. The CDR3 DNA follows: TGTGCCTCGGATGAGGGCATGAATGAGCAGTTCTTC. This codes for CASDEGMNEQFF.

V gene TRBV5-6 combines with J gene TRBJ1-1, with a tentative D call TRBD1 (6 bases). V was shortened by 3 bases and J by 6 bases, with 24 bases between the two germline ends. CDR3 size: 17 residues. The V gene's germline CDR1 is SGHDT and CDR2 YYEEEE. The CDR3 DNA sequence: TGTGCCAGCAGCTCACTAAATCAGGGGTTTCTAAACCCTGAAGCTTTCTTT. It encodes CASSSLNQGFLNPEAFF.

The chain uses TRBV5-6 and TRBJ1-1; 9 bases match TRBD1. The CDR3 contains 15 residues. Germline lookup yields CDR1 SGHDT and CDR2 YYEEEE. With V trimmed by 4 bases and J by 5 bases, 9 bases remained unmatched. For the CDR3, the DNA is TGTGCCAGCAGCACGAACAGGGGGCCAGGTACTGAAGCTTTCTTT. It yields the protein CASSTNRGPGTEAFF.

This chain connects TRBV11-2 to TRBJ1-5; weak D call: TRBD1 (5 bases). The V and J ends lost 1 base and 2 bases respectively, with 12 bases between them. The CDR3 has 16 amino acids. The germline CDR1 and CDR2 sequences are SGHAT and FQNNGV. CDR3 in DNA: TGTGCCAGCAGCTTAGCAGGGAAGAGAGGCAATCAGCCCCAGCATTTT. Protein sequence: CASSLAGKRGNQPQHF.

The chain recombines TRBV7-2 with TRBJ1-1, with TRBD1 identical over 7 bases. This CDR3 comprises 13 residues. Per the germline V gene, CDR1 is SGHTA and CDR2 is FQGNSA. The V and J ends lost 1 base and 8 bases, in that order; junction bases with no gene match: 4. DNA of the CDR3: TGTGCCAGCAGCTTAGGAGGGGGCGCAGAAGCTTTCTTT. Translating gives CASSLGGGAEAFF.

This clone has just one count. The rearrangement uses TRBV29-1 and TRBJ2-3, with 7 bases identical to TRBD1. The CDR3 runs to 14 residues. Germline V lookup: CDR1 SQVTM, CDR2 ANQGSEA. Unmatched junction bases numbered 13, after V lost 8 bases and J lost 5 bases. CDR3 sequence: CSLRQGVTGDTQYF. The CDR3 nucleotides read TGCAGCTTGAGACAGGGCGTAACGGGAGATACGCAGTATTTT.

This clone has more than one count but fewer than ten. The V gene is TRBV5-1, the J gene TRBJ2-3; D remains ambiguous. Germline CDR1 SGHRS, CDR2 YFSETQ. The CDR3 is made up of 13 amino acids. The germline V and J ends were trimmed by 5 bases and 0 bases, with 7 bases remaining between them. The CDR3 loop is CASRTSSTDTQYF. The CDR3 DNA follows: TGCGCCAGCAGAACTTCTAGCACAGATACGCAGTATTTT.

The CDR3: CASSEDRAATSTDTQYF. The CDR3 nucleotides read TGTGCCAGCAGTGAAGATCGAGCGGCCACTAGCACAGATACGCAGTATTTT. The chain combines TRBV6-1 with TRBJ2-3; tentatively, D is TRBD2 (5 bases). Germline V CDR1 and CDR2: MNHNS, SASEGT. The CDR3 covers 17 residues. Trimming left V 1 base short and J 0 bases short, with 14 bases between.

The V and J genes are TRBV30 and TRBJ2-1; 7 bases match TRBD2. There are 15 residues in the CDR3. Germline trimming cut 0 bases from V and 8 bases from J; bases unmatched to any gene: 10. CDR1 GTSNPN and CDR2 SVGIG come from the germline V gene (reference sequence). The DNA of the CDR3 is TGTGCCTGGAGTGTAATGGCGGGGGTGTGGGATGAGCAGTTCTTC. Protein product: CAWSVMAGVWDEQFF. Variable domain in full (rest from reference TRBV30 and TRBJ2-1): SQTIHQWPATLVQPVGSPLSLECTVEGTSNPNLYWYRQAAGRGLQLLFYSVGIGQISSEVPQNLSASRPQDRQFILSSKKLLLSDSGFYLCAWSVMAGVWDEQFFGPGTRLTVL.

The gene calls are TRBV12-5 and TRBJ2-5, with D hard to call. V was pared by 7 bases and J by 10 bases, with 10 bases between. Germline values: CDR1 LGHNT, CDR2 FRNRAP. The CDR3 is 10 amino acids. The CDR3 coding sequence is TGTGCTAGTGCCTACTCTGACCAGTACTTC. Translating it yields CASAYSDQYF.

The CDR3, as DNA: TGTGCCTGGAGTGTAAGAGGCACAGATACGCAGTATTTT. It yields the protein CAWSVRGTDTQYF. The V call is TRBV30, the J call TRBJ2-3; D is uncertain. Germline lookup yields CDR1 GTSNPN and CDR2 SVGIG (reference sequence). The CDR3 is made up of 13 amino acids. V lost 0 bases to trimming and J lost 1 base, with 5 bases between them.

The chain recombines TRBV11-2 with TRBJ2-5, with TRBD2 matching over 8 bases. With 11 bases clipped from V and 5 bases from J, the junction kept 10 bases outside the gene matches. This CDR3 spans 13 amino acids. The germline V gene has CDR1 SGHAT and CDR2 FQNNGV. CDR3 in DNA: TGTGCCTCGGGAGGGGCCAGGATGGAGACCCAGTACTTC. Translating gives CASGGARMETQYF. Based on the CDR3 plus reference TRBV11-2 and TRBJ2-5, the full variable domain is EAGVAQSPRYKIIEKRQSVAFWCNPISGHATLYWYQQILGQGPKLLIQFQNNGVVDDSQLPKDRFSAERLKGVDSTLKIQPAKLEDSAVYLCASGGARMETQYFGPGTRLLVL.

The J gene is TRBJ2-7, the V gene TRBV6-5, with D perhaps matching TRBD2 (7 bases). This CDR3 has 14 residues. Germline assignment: CDR1 MNHEY and CDR2 SVGAGI. With 6 bases removed from V and 4 bases from J, the gap between germline ends came to 16 bases. This CDR3 reads CASRLGGGGYEQYF. In DNA, the CDR3 is TGTGCCAGCAGACTCGGCGGGGGCGGATACGAGCAGTACTTC.

The J gene is TRBJ2-2, the V gene TRBV2; the match to TRBD2 covers 9 bases. In germline, CDR1 is SNHLY, CDR2 FYNNEI. CDR3 length: 16 residues. V lost 4 bases, J lost 1 base, and 4 bases stayed unmatched. This CDR3 is CASSVSGGLNTGELFF. Written as DNA, the CDR3 is TGTGCCAGCAGTGTCAGCGGGGGGCTGAACACCGGGGAGCTGTTTTTT.

This clone was seen only once. The chain carries TRBV5-4 and TRBJ2-2; the D gene is possibly TRBD1 (6 bases). V was trimmed by 4 bases and J by 6 bases, leaving 10 bases between them. The CDR3 length is 13 residues. Germline V gene sequence: CDR1 SGHNT, CDR2 YYREEE (reference sequence). DNA for the CDR3: TGTGCCAGCAGCATAGGGGGTCCCGGGGAGCTGTTTTTT. This encodes CASSIGGPGELFF.

This chain joins TRBV6-5 and TRBJ2-7, with a possible D match to TRBD2 (6 bases). V was cut by 5 bases and J by 3 bases, with 11 bases left in between. The CDR3 contains 13 residues. The V gene's germline CDR1 is MNHEY and CDR2 SVGAGI. This chain's CDR3 is CASSLQGGYEQYF. The CDR3 DNA sequence: TGTGCCAGCAGTCTCCAGGGAGGCTACGAGCAGTACTTC.

The J gene is TRBJ2-1, the V gene TRBV29-1; 7 nucleotides align to TRBD1. Losses at the gene ends were 7 bases for V and 14 bases for J; bases not matched to a gene: 5. CDR1 and CDR2 (germline): SQVTM, ANQGSEA. The length of the CDR3 is 9 residues. The CDR3 DNA reads TGCAGCGCCAGACAGGGCGAGTTCTTC. This encodes CSARQGEFF.

This chain connects TRBV7-2 to TRBJ1-1; D perhaps matches TRBD1 (5 bases). CDR3 length equals 15 residues. Germline V gives CDR1 SGHTA, CDR2 FQGNSA. V was cut by 5 bases and J by 0 bases, with 13 bases left in between. This chain's CDR3 is CASSRPGGLNTEAFF. In nucleotides, the CDR3 is TGTGCCAGCAGCCGACCGGGGGGGTTGAACACTGAAGCTTTCTTT.

The V and J genes are TRBV13 and TRBJ2-3; TRBD2 aligns across 10 bases. The J segment lost 0 bases and the V segment lost 4 bases, leaving 10 bases of the junction unmatched. CDR3 size: 18 residues. CDR1 and CDR2 from the germline V gene are PRHDT and FYEKMQ (reference sequence). DNA for the CDR3: TGTGCCAGCAGCTGGCGGCGGGGTAGCGGGGGGAGCACAGATACGCAGTATTTT. The encoded protein is CASSWRRGSGGSTDTQYF.

CDR3 nucleotides: TGCGCCAGCAGCCTTCTCCCCGGGAGGACTAATGAAAAACTGTTTTTT. Translating it yields CASSLLPGRTNEKLFF. The chain recombines TRBV4-1 with TRBJ1-4, with D unclear. V shed 4 bases and J shed 2 bases, with 14 bases lying between them. This CDR3 contains 16 residues. In germline, CDR1 is MGHRA, CDR2 YSYEKL.